This T cell receptor (beta chain) appears in the sequencing data of a study of human T cells and chemical hapten exposure. Time point here: patch test 2, 6 weeks after DPC sensitization. The treatment denotes: therapeutic diphenylcyclopropenone sensitization with weekly scalp DPC. Donors, patients with alopecia ranging from 18 to 70 years old and judged suitable for DPC, provided samples. TCRdb itself ran the RACE reads through MiXCR, one entry per CDR3 protein. The data show about 400,000 distinct CDR3 sequences, about 6.9% seen once. This CDR3 contains 15 residues. Germline V gene lookup returns CDR1 MGHDK and CDR2 SYGVNS. Trimming took off 4 bases at V and 4 bases at J, with 14 bases between the two ends.

This sequence joins TRBV25-1 and TRBJ2-1; D is unclear. Here the sequenced sample was whole blood, taken in connection with sensitization to the hapten diphenylcyclopropenone (DPC). The sequence was obtained from a woman aged 18-29 years with alopecia areata. Some clones in this sample may be carry-over from other donors' samples. The CDR3 sequence is CASSVRLKAYNEQFF. Here the CDR3 DNA reads TGTGCCAGCAGTGTACGGCTAAAAGCGTACAATGAGCAGTTCTTC.